The TCR beta chain under discussion was sequenced for a study of cytotoxic CD8 clonotypes in ibrutinib-treated CLL. Trimming at V came to 9 bases and at J to 2 bases, leaving 4 bases not matched to a gene. The CDR3 covers 12 residues. CDR1 is WSHSY, CDR2 SAAADI, per germline. This table comes from immunoSEQ multiplex PCR, and its TCRdb copy is limited to in-frame clones, with some not included. The data hold 270,000 or so clones, with around 76% observed a single time. The specimen comprised PBMCs, sampled at disease progression, from a patient treated with ibrutinib. This TCR derives from a human donor with chronic lymphocytic leukemia. The V gene is TRBV10-2, the J gene TRBJ2-7; 7 bases map to TRBD1. The CDR3 loop reads CASRDSAYEQYF. Here the CDR3 DNA reads TGCGCCAGTCGGGACAGTGCCTACGAGCAGTACTTC.